One sample yielded the 3 T cell receptor beta chains listed below, sequenced in a study of cytomegalovirus exposure and HLA in healthy donors. The primer mix had 60 Vbeta and 13 Jbeta primers. Assay: immunoSEQ multiplex PCR; the TCRdb copy retains only in-frame clones and omits some. The specimen's table records tens of thousands of clones. Sample: PBMCs. Receptor source: a woman aged 25 to 45 in good health and CMV-seronegative.

The chain joins TRBV7-3 to TRBJ1-1; D remains unclear. Trimming took off 7 bases at V and 1 base at J, with 16 bases between the two ends. CDR1 and CDR2 from the germline V gene are SGHTA and FQGTGA. This CDR3 has 15 residues. The CDR3 protein is CASTPRGGANTEAFF. In DNA, the CDR3 is TGTGCCAGCACCCCTCGGGGAGGCGCGAACACTGAAGCTTTCTTT.

This sequence joins TRBV29-1 and TRBJ1-1; TRBD1 might be the D (5 bases). With 6 bases removed from V and 6 bases from J, the gap between germline ends came to 14 bases. Germline values: CDR1 SQVTM, CDR2 ANQGSEA. This CDR3 is built from 12 residues. The CDR3 coding sequence is TGCAGCGTCAGGGTGTCAGGGTCTGAAGCTTTCTTT. As protein: CSVRVSGSEAFF.

CDR3 loop: CASRDPPGQGAANEKLFF. CDR3 nucleotides: TGTGCCAGCCGCGACCCTCCGGGACAGGGGGCGGCTAATGAAAAACTGTTTTTT. The chain employs TRBV28 and TRBJ1-4; TRBD1 matches at 12 bases. Trimming at V came to 8 bases and at J to 3 bases, leaving 13 bases not matched to a gene. This CDR3 contains 18 residues. Germline lookup yields CDR1 MDHEN and CDR2 SYDVKM.